This T cell receptor beta chain was retrieved from a study of blood T cell repertoires in COVID-19. Study as a whole: The United States, Italy and Spain supplied acute and convalescent COVID-19 samples. T cells, B-cell-depleted T cells, or PBMCs provided the cDNA or gDNA that served as material.

Details on this clone: Relative to the germline gene, one junction end is altered; a read error may explain this.

In the study's own analysis: Quantification of nucleated cells was approximated via reference gene primer amplification. Here immunoSEQ multiplex PCR was the method, and the copy in TCRdb shows in-frame clones only, minus some. The V and J calls and clone size were taken over from that table, and D and trimming were inferred from the DNA. The sample consists of around 240,000 clones, approximately 84% of them appearing once. The CDR3 sequence is 15 residues long. Germline V lookup: CDR1 SGHAT, CDR2 FQNNGV. The TCR sequence derives from a man between 35 and 55 years old with acute or convalescent COVID-19. The sequencing sample was made of peripheral blood. The chain recombines TRBV11-2 with TRBJ1-1; 7 nucleotides match TRBD1. The CDR3 DNA is TGTGCCAGCAGCCTAGAGGGGACAGCCAACACTGAAGCTTTCTTT. This codes for CASSLEGTANTEAFF.